This T cell receptor beta chain derives from a study of radiation and T cells in renal cell carcinoma. At the level of the study: Nephrectomy followed 15 Gy stereotactic body radiation by 4 weeks.

This CDR3 is built from 17 residues. CDR1 and CDR2 from the germline V gene are LGHNA and YNFKEQ. Trimming took 0 bases from V and 4 from J; bases not matched to a gene: 9. The time point is: baseline pretreatment blood. The treatment denotes: 15 Gy SBRT to primary tumor, nephrectomy 4 weeks later. Radiation-treated patients gave blood at baseline, week 2 and week 4. General study results and limits: Pretreatment tumor biopsies were lacking, so baseline clonotypes are unknown. From baseline, blood top tumor clonotypes peaked at 2 weeks post-radiation.

The table came from immunoSEQ multiplex PCR; TCRdb's copy has only in-frame clones and leaves some out. The table lists about 50,000 clones, 65% to 90% of them singletons. In its sample, this clone was seen once. Antigen: not known. This clonotype was sampled from an older woman with renal cell carcinoma. The source was blood, collected from a patient whose treatment included radiotherapy and nephrectomy. V and J are TRBV4-2 and TRBJ2-5; 9 bases map to TRBD2. CDR3 nucleotide sequence: TGTGCCAGCAGCCAAGACCCAGCGGGAGGTGGGGGAGAGACCCAGTACTTC. Translated, it gives CASSQDPAGGGGETQYF.